Included here is one T cell receptor (beta chain) sequence, with context. The antigen is not known. The authors' processing: Clinicopathological groups differed in CDR3, with these differences serving to build a distant-metastasis classifier for papillary thyroid cancer. With MiXCR, TCRdb called clones anew from the PCR reads. None of the V and J calls come from the authors' own analysis; TCRdb made them. The sample includes roughly 20,000 clones, approximately 31% of them seen just once. The entire patient cohort was treatment-naive prior to thyroid surgery. The germline CDR1 and CDR2 sequences are SGHAT and FQNNGV. With V trimmed by 3 bases and J by 2 bases, 2 bases remained unmatched. This CDR3 region has 15 residues. The source of the sample is a study of metastatic and nonmetastatic thyroid tumors. Across the whole study: Both malignant and benign thyroid patients supplied peripheral blood and tumor or nodule tissue samples, across which the repertoires of these patients were then compared. Study observations and caveats: Significantly higher TCR beta diversity was reportedly seen in malignant thyroid tumors than benign nodules, in blood and tumor.

Sequenced input: blood. V and J are TRBV11-2 and TRBJ2-2; 8 nucleotides match TRBD1. The receptor was derived from a female donor with papillary thyroid cancer or a benign thyroid nodule (not recorded which). Some clones in this sample may be carry-over from other donors' samples. The CDR3 DNA reads as TGTGCCAGCAGCTTCGGACAGGGTAACACCGGGGAGCTGTTTTTT. It specifies CASSFGQGNTGELFF.